Below, 27 T cell receptor beta chains from the same sample are listed, as sequenced in a study of identical twins. TCRdb re-called the 5' RACE reads with MiXCR, one entry per CDR3 protein. This sample carries around 680,000 distinct CDR3 sequences, 8.6% of them seen once, and the ten largest clones take approximately 0.94%. These same data were also listed under a study on yellow fever vaccine responses in identical twins.

Sequencing was done on a sample of PBMCs. The receptors originated from a woman aged 18-35 years in good health.

This clonotype appeared a few times. This sequence joins TRBV18 and TRBJ2-7; D is possibly TRBD2 (6 bases). The V end lost 1 base, the J end lost 6 bases, and 10 bases lay between the germline ends. The CDR3 is 13 amino acids. The germline V gene has CDR1 KGHSH and CDR2 LQKENI. The CDR3 DNA follows: TGTGCCAGCTCACCACTCAGGGAGGTCGAGCAGTACTTC. Amino acid sequence: CASSPLREVEQYF.

The genes are TRBV4-1 and TRBJ2-5, with D possibly called TRBD1 or TRBD2 (6 bases each). Germline V lookup: CDR1 MGHRA, CDR2 YSYEKL. V was cut by 0 bases and J by 5 bases, with 13 bases left in between. CDR3 size: 15 residues. The CDR3 coding sequence is TGCGCCAGCAGCCAAGATCGGGGGCCAGGGGAGACCCAGTACTTC. It encodes CASSQDRGPGETQYF.

The rearrangement links TRBV20-1 to TRBJ2-5; 8 bases are shared with TRBD1. The CDR3 extends over 12 amino acids. J lost 3 bases, V lost 6 bases, and 3 bases had no gene match. CDR1 and CDR2 (germline): DFQATT, SNEGSKA (reference sequence). The CDR3 spells CSALDREETQYF. The DNA of the CDR3 is TGCAGTGCCTTGGACAGGGAAGAGACCCAGTACTTC.

This clonotype was observed a few times. The gene calls are TRBV15 and TRBJ2-5; no firm D call. Germline V gene data show CDR1 as LNHNV and CDR2 as YYDKDF (reference sequence). Deletions cut 5 bases from V and 1 base from J, with 14 bases between. CDR3 length: 15 amino acids. The DNA of the CDR3 is TGTGCCACCAGCGGGCCCTGGAGCGCCCAAGAGACCCAGTACTTC. It codes for CATSGPWSAQETQYF. The full variable domain, with the rest looked up from reference TRBV15 and TRBJ2-5, is DAMVIQNPRYQVTQFGKPVTLSCSQTLNHNVMYWYQQKSSQAPKLLFHYYDKDFNNEADTPDNFQSRRPNTSFCFLDIRSPGLGDTAMYLCATSGPWSAQETQYFGPGTRLLVL.

This clonotype was counted at least ten times. The chain has TRBV9 and TRBJ1-1; 8 bases are shared with TRBD1. Germline V CDR1 and CDR2: SGDLS, YYNGEE. CDR3 size: 14 residues. V lost 4 bases and J lost 1; bases outside the gene matches: 3. Here the CDR3 DNA reads TGTGCCAGCAGCTCGGGGACAGGGAACACTGAAGCTTTCTTT. Its translation: CASSSGTGNTEAFF.

This clonotype was counted a few times. A read error may account for a junction end that differs from germline. The rearrangement uses TRBV15 and TRBJ2-1; D perhaps matches TRBD2 (7 bases). CDR1 and CDR2 from the germline V gene are LNHNV and YYDKDF (reference sequence). The CDR3 loop spans 14 amino acids. CDR3 sequence (DNA): TGTGCCACCAGCAGAGATCGGGGGGCCTATGGCACGGTCTTC. Protein sequence: CATSRDRGAYGTVF.

This clonotype has a handful of counts. CDR3: CSANAYNEQFF. The DNA for the CDR3 is TGCAGTGCTAATGCCTACAATGAGCAGTTCTTC. The chain couples TRBV20-1 to TRBJ2-1; D is unresolved. The CDR3 contains 11 residues. Trimming shortened V by 4 bases and J by 2 bases, and 3 bases separated the two germline ends. The germline gives CDR1 DFQATT, CDR2 SNEGSKA (reference sequence).

Remarks on this clonotype: The junction departs from germline at one end; a sequencing error may be responsible. This chain connects TRBV3-1 to TRBJ1-3, with no clear D. From germline, CDR1 is LGHDT and CDR2 YNNKEL (reference sequence). This CDR3 contains 16 residues. The CDR3 sequence: CASSKDRVETGNTIYF. The DNA of the CDR3 is TGTGCCAGCAGCAAAGATAGGGTAGAAACTGGAAACACCATATATTTT.

The rearrangement links TRBV4-3 to TRBJ2-5; no reliable D call. V lost 0 bases and J lost 5, with 13 bases in between. CDR1 and CDR2 from the germline V gene are LGHNA and YSLEER. CDR3 length: 15 amino acids. CDR3 DNA: TGCGCCAGCAGCCAAGAATATTTTCCCCCGGAGACCCAGTACTTC. Its translation: CASSQEYFPPETQYF.

This clonotype was detected a few times. This chain links TRBV6-1 with TRBJ2-7; 9 bases line up with TRBD1. Trimming took 3 bases from V and 2 from J; bases not matched to a gene: 8. Germline values: CDR1 MNHNS, CDR2 SASEGT. The CDR3 is made up of 16 amino acids. In DNA, the CDR3 is TGTGCCAGCAGTGACTTGCCCGGGACAGGGACCTACGAGCAGTACTTC. The encoded protein is CASSDLPGTGTYEQYF.

V and J are TRBV3-1 and TRBJ1-3; the match to TRBD1 covers 8 bases. Trimming took 3 bases from V and 4 from J; bases not matched to a gene: 5. The CDR3 has 15 amino acids. Germline CDR1 LGHDT, CDR2 YNNKEL (reference sequence). CDR3 DNA: TGTGCCAGCAGCCAGACAGGGGTATTCGGAAACACCATATATTTT. This encodes CASSQTGVFGNTIYF.

This clonotype was picked up many times. J is TRBJ2-1 and V is TRBV20-1, with a tentative D call TRBD1 (6 bases). Trimming took 6 bases from V and 3 from J, leaving 9 bases between them. Germline V CDR1 and CDR2: DFQATT, SNEGSKA (reference sequence). This CDR3 spans 12 amino acids. CDR3 DNA sequence: TGCAGTGCCATGGACAGCTACAATGAGCAGTTCTTC. Translated, it gives CSAMDSYNEQFF.

This chain links TRBV20-1 with TRBJ2-5, with 11 bases aligning to TRBD2. The ends lost 0 bases at V and 5 bases at J; junction bases unmatched: 8. CDR3 length equals 16 residues. Germline values: CDR1 DFQATT, CDR2 SNEGSKA (reference sequence). The CDR3 is CSAREPTSGETETQYF. The CDR3 DNA reads TGCAGTGCTAGAGAACCGACTAGCGGGGAAACGGAGACCCAGTACTTC.

This clonotype was seen only a few times. The V and J genes are TRBV28 and TRBJ1-4, with D possibly TRBD1 on 6 matching bases. Trimming removed 7 bases at V and 3 bases at J, with 15 bases between. CDR3 size: 15 residues. Germline lookup yields CDR1 MDHEN and CDR2 SYDVKM. CDR3 DNA sequence: TGTGCCAGCACCCCGGGGGGGGCCCCTAATGAAAAACTGTTTTTT. It is translated as CASTPGGAPNEKLFF.

This clonotype has only a few counts. CDR3 nucleotide sequence: TGTGCCAGCAGTCGCGGGGGGGCCGTCTACAATGAGCAGTTCTTC. As protein: CASSRGGAVYNEQFF. The gene calls are TRBV27 and TRBJ2-1; 9 nucleotides align to TRBD2. CDR3 length: 15 residues. Germline V gene sequence: CDR1 MNHEY, CDR2 SMNVEV (reference sequence). The V segment lost 5 bases and the J segment 3 bases; nucleotides outside the gene matches: 5.

In this sample, this clonotype turned up a few times. J is TRBJ1-1 and V is TRBV11-2; TRBD1 aligns across 8 bases. Germline V gene data show CDR1 as SGHAT and CDR2 as FQNNGV. The CDR3 runs to 15 residues. V gave up 3 bases and J gave up 10 bases; unmatched junction bases: 13. CDR3 in amino acids: CASSLPPRGHGGAFF. As DNA, the CDR3 is TGTGCCAGCAGCTTGCCCCCCAGGGGGCACGGGGGAGCTTTCTTT.

This clonotype was observed a few times. V usage is TRBV20-1 and J usage is TRBJ2-3; tentatively, D is TRBD1 (5 bases). Germline V CDR1 and CDR2: DFQATT, SNEGSKA (reference sequence). V was trimmed by 5 bases and J by 0 bases, leaving 9 bases between them. This CDR3 has 13 amino acids. The CDR3 DNA is TGCAGTGCTCTGAAGGGGAGCACAGATACGCAGTATTTT. Translation: CSALKGSTDTQYF.

The V gene is TRBV25-1, the J gene TRBJ1-2; 7 nucleotides align to TRBD1. J gave up 0 bases and V 10 bases, and 11 bases lay outside the gene matches. Looked up from germline, CDR1 is MGHDK and CDR2 is SYGVNS. This CDR3 region has 15 residues. CDR3 nucleotides: TGTGCCACCCACAGGGGAGGCAAGGCTAACTATGGCTACACCTTC. Protein: CATHRGGKANYGYTF.

This clonotype has a handful of counts. The CDR3 sequence: CASQGAEGYEQYF. The CDR3 nucleotides read TGTGCCTCCCAAGGGGCTGAGGGCTACGAGCAGTACTTC. This chain connects TRBV5-5 to TRBJ2-7; D tentatively reads TRBD1 or TRBD2 (5 bases each). CDR1 is SGHKS and CDR2 is YYEKEE in the germline V gene (reference sequence). V lost 10 bases and J 3 bases, leaving 17 bases between the germline ends. The CDR3 loop spans 13 amino acids.

J is TRBJ2-6 and V is TRBV28; maybe TRBD2 (7 bases). The CDR3 is 16 residues long. V shed 2 bases and J shed 2 bases, with 10 bases lying between them. CDR1 is MDHEN and CDR2 is SYDVKM in the germline V gene. This CDR3 reads CASSLGGGAGANVLTF. The CDR3 nucleotides are TGTGCCAGCAGTTTAGGGGGGGGCGCTGGGGCCAACGTCCTGACTTTC.

The rearrangement uses TRBV5-1 and TRBJ2-1; TRBD1 agrees at 9 bases. V was clipped by 1 base and J by 7 bases; unmatched bases: 9. Germline loops: CDR1 SGHRS, CDR2 YFSETQ. CDR3 length: 16 amino acids. The CDR3 region has the DNA TGCGCCAGCAGCTTGTCCGGGACAGGGTATATGAATGAGCAGTTCTTC. Its protein product is CASSLSGTGYMNEQFF.

This clonotype was picked up many times. This chain uses TRBV2 with TRBJ2-7; D possibly corresponds to TRBD1 (5 bases). Germline lookup yields CDR1 SNHLY and CDR2 FYNNEI. The V end lost 1 base, the J end lost 6 bases, and 13 bases lay between the germline ends. The CDR3 spans 14 residues. The CDR3 reads CASSEVRVLVEQYF. The CDR3 DNA follows: TGTGCCAGCAGTGAAGTCAGGGTTTTGGTCGAGCAGTACTTC. The whole variable domain, filled in from reference TRBV2 and TRBJ2-7, reads EPEVTQTPSHQVTQMGQEVILRCVPISNHLYFYWYRQILGQKVEFLVSFYNNEISEKSEIFDDQFSVERPDGSNFTLKIRSTKLEDSAMYFCASSEVRVLVEQYFGPGTRLTVT.

At least ten counts were recorded for this clonotype. The chain combines TRBV12-3 or TRBV12-4 with TRBJ2-7; 11 bases agree with TRBD2. This CDR3 region has 15 residues. V dropped 5 bases and J dropped 2; count of bases not matched to a gene: 5. The CDR3 loop is CASSPSLAGAYEQYF. CDR3 sequence (DNA): TGTGCCAGCAGTCCCTCACTAGCGGGGGCCTACGAGCAGTACTTC.

V is TRBV29-1 and J is TRBJ2-4, with TRBD2 identical over 9 bases. Germline-derived CDR1 and CDR2 are SQVTM and ANQGSEA. V trimming: 7 bases; J trimming: 0 bases; junction bases outside the gene matches: 16. There are 18 residues in the CDR3. CDR3 in amino acids: CSATAAASGELAKNIQYF. The DNA of the CDR3 is TGCAGCGCCACGGCAGCGGCTAGCGGGGAACTAGCCAAAAACATTCAGTACTTC.

This chain uses TRBV14 with TRBJ2-5; possible D gene TRBD2, 6 bases. The germline CDR1 and CDR2 sequences are SGHDN and FVKESK. The V and J ends lost 4 bases and 5 bases respectively, with 20 bases between them. This CDR3 has 16 residues. Here the CDR3 DNA reads TGTGCCAGCAGCCGACCCGGGACTCATGGAGAGGAGACCCAGTACTTC. It specifies CASSRPGTHGEETQYF.

The V call is TRBV5-1, the J call TRBJ2-7, with no clear D. The germline V gene has CDR1 SGHRS and CDR2 YFSETQ. This CDR3 spans 15 amino acids. The V end lost 0 bases, the J end lost 5 bases, and 15 bases lay between the germline ends. The CDR3 DNA is TGCGCCAGCAGCTTGGATGGCGTAGGGCCGGACGAGCAGTACTTC. Translating gives CASSLDGVGPDEQYF.

The chain couples TRBV20-1 to TRBJ2-1; possible D gene TRBD1, 7 bases. This CDR3 is 16 amino acids long. Trimming took 3 bases from V and 0 from J, leaving 15 bases between them. CDR1 is DFQATT, CDR2 SNEGSKA, per germline (reference sequence). The DNA for the CDR3 is TGCAGTGCTAGGGGGGGACAGTGGAGCTCCTACAATGAGCAGTTCTTC. It yields the protein CSARGGQWSSYNEQFF.